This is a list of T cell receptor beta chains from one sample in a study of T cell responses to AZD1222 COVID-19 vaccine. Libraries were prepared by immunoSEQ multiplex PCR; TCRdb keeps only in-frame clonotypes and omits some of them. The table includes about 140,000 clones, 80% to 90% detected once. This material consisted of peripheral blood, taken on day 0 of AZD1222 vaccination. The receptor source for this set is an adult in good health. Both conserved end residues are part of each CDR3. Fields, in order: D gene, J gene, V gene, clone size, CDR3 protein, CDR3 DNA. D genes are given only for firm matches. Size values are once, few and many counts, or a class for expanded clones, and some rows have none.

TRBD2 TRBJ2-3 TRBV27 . CASSPLGRAPDTQYF TGTGCCAGCAGTCCCCTGGGGAGGGCCCCAGATACGCAGTATTTT
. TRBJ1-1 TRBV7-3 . CASSFKPRDTEAFF TGTGCCAGCAGCTTCAAGCCGAGGGACACTGAAGCTTTCTTT
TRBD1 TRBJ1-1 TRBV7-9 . CASSQGVTGLNTEAFF TGTGCCAGCAGCCAGGGGGTCACAGGCTTGAACACTGAAGCTTTCTTT
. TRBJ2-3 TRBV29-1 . CSVPRGRSTDTQYF TGCAGCGTTCCCCGGGGACGGAGCACAGATACGCAGTATTTT
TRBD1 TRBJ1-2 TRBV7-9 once CASSSWDRGLTF TGTGCCAGCAGCTCCTGGGACAGGGGCCTGACCTTC
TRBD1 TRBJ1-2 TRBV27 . CASSLSSTGTGGGGYTF TGTGCCAGCAGTTTATCTTCGACCGGGACAGGGGGTGGTGGCTACACCTTC
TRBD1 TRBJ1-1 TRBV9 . CASSAAGTANTEAFF TGTGCCAGCAGCGCAGCCGGGACAGCGAACACTGAAGCTTTCTTT
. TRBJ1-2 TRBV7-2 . CASSRSVVKTGDDGYTF TGTGCCAGCAGCCGGTCAGTGGTCAAGACGGGGGACGATGGCTACACCTTC
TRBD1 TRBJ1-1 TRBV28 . CASSLRGRGTEAFF TGTGCCAGCAGTTTGAGGGGGCGGGGCACTGAAGCTTTCTTT
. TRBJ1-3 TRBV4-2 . CASSQESGNTIYF TGTGCCAGCAGCCAAGAATCCGGAAACACCATATATTTT
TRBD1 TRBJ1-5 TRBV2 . CASSGGGGHQPQHF TGTGCCAGCAGTGGGGGAGGGGGCCATCAGCCCCAGCATTTT
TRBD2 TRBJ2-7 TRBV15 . CATSREAGGAYEQYF TGTGCCACCAGCAGAGAGGCGGGAGGGGCCTACGAGCAGTACTTC
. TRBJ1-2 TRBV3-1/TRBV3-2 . CASSQDPGDYGYTF TGTGCCAGCAGCCAAGACCCGGGGGACTATGGCTACACCTTC
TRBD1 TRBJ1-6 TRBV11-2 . CASSLGGSGGNSPLHF TGTGCCAGCAGCTTAGGCGGATCAGGGGGTAATTCACCCCTCCACTTT
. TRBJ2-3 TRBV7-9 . CASSWTQGYETQYF TGTGCCAGCAGCTGGACACAGGGTTACGAGACGCAGTATTTT
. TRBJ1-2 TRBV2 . CASSEYTLHYGYTF TGTGCCAGCAGTGAATACACCTTGCACTATGGCTACACCTTC
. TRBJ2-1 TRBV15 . CATSRVFGDEQFF TGTGCCACCAGCAGAGTCTTTGGGGATGAGCAGTTCTTC
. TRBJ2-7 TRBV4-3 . CASNLRNRERNEQYF TGCGCCAGCAACCTACGGAACAGGGAACGCAACGAGCAGTACTTC
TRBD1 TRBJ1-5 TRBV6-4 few CASTQDRGSNQPQHF TGTGCCAGCACCCAAGACAGGGGGTCGAATCAGCCCCAGCATTTT
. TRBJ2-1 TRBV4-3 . CASSPQAFHEQFF TGCGCCAGCAGCCCCCAGGCCTTTCATGAGCAGTTCTTC
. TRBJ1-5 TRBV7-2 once CASSLVGEGLSNQPQHF TGTGCCAGCAGCTTAGTCGGGGAGGGGTTAAGCAATCAGCCCCAGCATTTT
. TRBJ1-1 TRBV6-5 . CASSYSKGYTEAFF TGTGCCAGCAGTTACTCGAAGGGTTACACTGAAGCTTTCTTT
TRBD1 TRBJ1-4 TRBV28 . CASSLRGQGKEKLFF TGTGCCAGCAGTTTAAGGGGACAGGGGAAAGAAAAACTGTTTTTT
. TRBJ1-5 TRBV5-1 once CASSASGEPYQPQHF TGCGCCAGCAGCGCCTCAGGGGAGCCCTATCAGCCCCAGCATTTT
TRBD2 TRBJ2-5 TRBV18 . CASSPPASGQETQYF TGTGCCAGCTCACCACCGGCTAGCGGGCAAGAGACCCAGTACTTC
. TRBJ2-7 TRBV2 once CASSENTYEQYF TGTGCCAGCAGTGAAAATACCTACGAGCAGTACTTC
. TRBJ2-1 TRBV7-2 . CASSSRAMVYNEQFF TGTGCCAGCAGCTCCCGGGCGATGGTCTACAATGAGCAGTTCTTC
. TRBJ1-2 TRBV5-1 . CASSPDGTNYGYTF TGCGCCAGCAGCCCTGACGGTACTAACTATGGCTACACCTTC
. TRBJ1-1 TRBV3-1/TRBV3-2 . CASSQEFRRDWPEAFF TGTGCCAGCAGCCAAGAGTTCCGGCGTGACTGGCCTGAAGCTTTCTTT
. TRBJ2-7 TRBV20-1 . CSAKRSYEQYF TGCAGTGCTAAAAGGTCCTACGAGCAGTACTTC
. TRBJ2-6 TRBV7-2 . CASNLFSGANVLTF TGTGCCAGCAATCTCTTCTCTGGGGCCAACGTCCTGACTTTC
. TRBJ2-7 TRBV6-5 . CASSSHRSPYEQYF TGTGCCAGCAGTTCCCATCGATCCCCCTACGAGCAGTACTTC
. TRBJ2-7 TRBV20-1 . CSASRGSVNEQYF TGCAGTGCTAGTCGGGGGAGCGTTAACGAGCAGTACTTC
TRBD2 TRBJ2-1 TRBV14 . CASSQEAGGTYNEQFF TGTGCCAGCAGCCAAGAGGCGGGGGGGACCTACAATGAGCAGTTCTTC
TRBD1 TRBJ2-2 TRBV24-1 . CATSDLGRGSDRTGELFF TGTGCCACCAGTGATTTGGGCAGGGGGAGTGATAGGACCGGGGAGCTGTTTTTT
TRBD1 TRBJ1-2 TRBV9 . CASSVGDRGTYGYTF TGTGCCAGCAGCGTAGGGGACAGGGGGACCTATGGCTACACCTTC
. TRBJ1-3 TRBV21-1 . CASRQARGNTIYF TGTGCCAGCAGACAAGCCAGAGGAAACACCATATATTTT
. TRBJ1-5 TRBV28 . CASSPLEGYQPQHF TGTGCCAGCAGTCCCCTGGAGGGATATCAGCCCCAGCATTTT
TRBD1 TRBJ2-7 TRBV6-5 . CASSYRGQGYEQYF TGTGCCAGCAGTTACCGTGGACAGGGCTACGAGCAGTACTTC
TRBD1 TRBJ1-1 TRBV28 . CASSPSGTGGRRTEAFF TGTGCCAGCAGCCCAAGCGGGACAGGGGGCAGAAGGACTGAAGCTTTCTTT